This TCR beta chain is from a study of early T cells in non-severe SARS-CoV-2 infection. The wider study: Bulk RNA from unsorted whole blood was sequenced; chains were unpaired.

This clonotype was seen many times. TCRdb analysed the 5' RACE reads with MiXCR anew, one entry per CDR3 protein. The table includes about 33,000 distinct CDR3 sequences, over 4.5% detected once. The CDR3 is 14 amino acids. Deletions cut 1 base from V and 2 bases from J, with 9 bases between. CDR1 and CDR2 (germline): SGDLS, YYNGEE. The chain recombines TRBV9 with TRBJ2-5; no clear D. The receptor's source is an adult who was a healthcare worker with PCR-confirmed SARS-CoV-2 infection or an uninfected control (not recorded which). The sequenced material came from whole blood. CDR3 nucleotides: TGTGCCAGCAGCGTATCGGGTACTCAAGAGACCCAGTACTTC. Translated: CASSVSGTQETQYF.